Listed here is a single TCR beta chain. As yet, its antigen is unknown. These data originate in a study of chemoradiotherapy in HPV16-positive cancers. The overall study: Functional T-cell assays on a couple of HPV16-positive patients' cells defined candidate HPV-specific clones and common TCR motifs.

General study results and limits: Candidate HPV-specific clones and E7-related TCR motifs grew in tumor during treatment.

CDR1 and CDR2 (germline): SGHRS, YFSETQ. This CDR3 region has 14 residues. V lost 4 bases and J lost 6, with 16 bases in between. Assay: immunoSEQ multiplex PCR; the TCRdb copy retains only in-frame clones and omits some. The profile covers about 39,000 clones, with more than 75% appearing a single time and 5.2% taken by the ten largest. Repeated repertoire sampling spanned the course of chemoradiotherapy. This clonotype was sampled from a human donor with HPV-associated anogenital cancer. Sequenced here: blood, sampled from a patient who underwent chemoradiotherapy. The chain uses TRBV5-1 and TRBJ1-2; D not resolved. CDR3 protein: CASSQDGRGDGYTF. In DNA form, the CDR3 reads TGCGCCAGCAGCCAGGACGGACGGGGTGATGGCTACACCTTC.